This T cell receptor (beta chain) was recovered during a study of CD8 T cells in Susac syndrome. RNA was extracted with the RNeasy kit, and a quantity of about 0.45 to 1 ug was reverse transcribed using random hexamers. TCRdb reprocessed the immunoSEQ multiplex PCR reads with MiXCR, giving one entry per CDR3 protein. The sample has 200,000 to 300,000 distinct CDR3 sequences, 96% seen once. The CDR3 loop spans 13 amino acids. Trimming took off 5 bases at V and 5 bases at J, with 10 bases between the two ends. This chain joins TRBV12-3 or TRBV12-4 and TRBJ1-5; no firm D call. The source material was CD4+ T cells from PBMCs. The source of this sequence is a human donor with Susac syndrome. As DNA, the CDR3 is TGTGCCAGCAGTCCCCTCGCGTATCAGCCCCAGCATTTT. Protein sequence: CASSPLAYQPQHF.